These 29 T cell receptor beta chains were all obtained from the same sample, sequenced in a study of OX40 agonist ivuxolimab in advanced cancers. Here immunoSEQ multiplex PCR was the method, and the copy in TCRdb shows in-frame clones only, minus some. The sample yields fewer than 70,000 clones, about 89% seen once. This material consisted of CD4+ or CD8+ T cells sorted from blood, taken in a trial of the OX40 agonist ivuxolimab. The receptors shown here come from an adult with an advanced solid tumor such as melanoma, head and neck, liver or kidney cancer.

This chain uses TRBV19 with TRBJ1-3; D not certain. The CDR3 is 15 amino acids. Per the germline V gene, CDR1 is LNHDA and CDR2 is SQIVND (reference sequence). The ends were cut back, 7 bases at V and 3 bases at J, with 16 bases in the middle. The CDR3 here is CASTPQMELGNTIYF. The CDR3 DNA follows: TGTGCCAGTACCCCACAGATGGAACTTGGAAACACCATATATTTT. Based on the CDR3 plus reference TRBV19 and TRBJ1-3, the full variable domain is DGGITQSPKYLFRKEGQNVTLSCEQNLNHDAMYWYRQDPGQGLRLIYYSQIVNDFQKGDIAEGYSVSREKKESFPLTVTSAQKNPTAFYLCASTPQMELGNTIYFGEGSWLTVV.

This clone was picked up one time. The chain links TRBV5-4 to TRBJ1-1, with TRBD1 as a possible D gene (6 bases). CDR3 length: 15 amino acids. The germline V gene encodes CDR1 SGHNT and CDR2 YYREEE (reference sequence). V gave up 0 bases and J gave up 0 bases, with 9 bases separating them. CDR3 sequence reads: CASSLATGLNTEAFF. In DNA form, the CDR3 reads TGTGCCAGCAGCTTGGCTACAGGGTTGAACACTGAAGCTTTCTTT.

J is TRBJ1-5 and V is TRBV19; 7 bases match TRBD1. The CDR3 totals 16 residues. V shed 10 bases and J 1 base; nucleotides not matched to a gene: 13. CDR1 and CDR2 from the germline V gene are LNHDA and SQIVND (reference sequence). CDR3 in DNA: TGTGCCACCGGAGGCAGGGGGGACCCAAGCAATCAGCCCCAGCATTTT. It encodes CATGGRGDPSNQPQHF.

This rearrangement joins TRBV10-2 to TRBJ1-2; D call uncertain. The CDR3 covers 14 residues. CDR1 WSHSY and CDR2 SAAADI come from the germline V gene. V was cut by 3 bases and J by 1 base, with 9 bases left in between. The CDR3 spells CASSDLGINYGYTF. The CDR3 DNA follows: TGCGCCAGCAGTGATTTGGGGATTAACTATGGCTACACCTTC.

The CDR3 DNA reads TGCAGCGTTGCCGGTCAGGGGAGCTCCTACGAGCAGTACTTC. It yields the protein CSVAGQGSSYEQYF. The chain joins TRBV29-1 to TRBJ2-7, with a weak D call TRBD1 (6 bases). This CDR3 spans 14 amino acids. Trimming removed 4 bases from V and 0 bases from J, with 13 bases in between. The germline gives CDR1 SQVTM, CDR2 ANQGSEA.

The chain has TRBV29-1 and TRBJ2-7; D may correspond to TRBD1 or TRBD2 (6 bases each). V lost 6 bases and J 7 bases, leaving 19 bases between the germline ends. In germline, CDR1 is SQVTM, CDR2 ANQGSEA. This CDR3 comprises 13 residues. The CDR3: CSVGYGGEGEQYF. CDR3 in DNA: TGCAGCGTCGGATACGGGGGCGAGGGAGAGCAGTACTTC.

The CDR3 reads CASTRVYTGELFF. The CDR3 nucleotides read TGTGCCAGTACCAGGGTATATACCGGGGAGCTGTTTTTT. V gene TRBV28 combines with J gene TRBJ2-2, with D maybe TRBD1 (5 bases). Germline V CDR1 and CDR2: MDHEN, SYDVKM. This CDR3 is built from 13 residues. V was shortened by 9 bases and J by 5 bases, with 13 bases between the two germline ends.

The gene calls are TRBV5-4 and TRBJ1-5, with 8 bases that match TRBD1. J was trimmed by 5 bases and V by 0 bases; bases with no gene match: 7. CDR3 length: 16 residues. Germline CDR1 is SGHNT and CDR2 is YYREEE (reference sequence). This CDR3 is CASSLGLTGGDQPQHF. The DNA for the CDR3 is TGTGCCAGCAGCTTGGGCTTAACAGGGGGAGATCAGCCCCAGCATTTT.

This sequence joins TRBV27 and TRBJ1-4, with TRBD1 identical over 8 bases. Per the germline V gene, CDR1 is MNHEY and CDR2 is SMNVEV (reference sequence). This CDR3 has 14 residues. V dropped 6 bases and J dropped 12; count of bases not matched to a gene: 12. CDR3 nucleotide sequence: TGTGCCAGCAGCCTCGACAGGGGCCCTTACGAACTGTTTTTT. It translates to CASSLDRGPYELFF.

This chain joins TRBV4-1 and TRBJ2-7; D may be TRBD1 (5 bases). V was cut by 1 base and J by 1 base, with 14 bases left in between. This CDR3 has 16 amino acids. Germline CDR1 reads MGHRA; CDR2 reads YSYEKL. The CDR3 spells CASSQGSGLPSYEQYV. DNA for the CDR3: TGCGCCAGCAGCCAAGGTTCAGGGCTTCCTTCCTACGAGCAGTACGTC.

CDR3 region: CASRAGTEDIYEQYV. In nucleotides, the CDR3 is TGTGCCAGCAGGGCCGGGACGGAGGATATCTACGAGCAGTACGTC. The gene calls are TRBV2 and TRBJ2-7, with D perhaps matching TRBD1 or TRBD2 (5 bases each). V shed 6 bases and J shed 3 bases, with 18 bases lying between them. Germline loops: CDR1 SNHLY, CDR2 FYNNEI. The length of the CDR3 is 15 residues.

CDR3 sequence reads: CASSLGPNYEQYV. In nucleotides, the CDR3 is TGTGCCAGCAGCTTAGGTCCGAACTACGAGCAGTACGTC. This rearrangement joins TRBV11-3 to TRBJ2-7; D gene ambiguous. The CDR3 covers 13 residues. Germline V gene lookup returns CDR1 SGHNT and CDR2 YENEEA. V shed 1 base and J shed 3 bases, with 7 bases lying between them.

J is TRBJ2-7 and V is TRBV6-1, with 11 bases aligning to TRBD1. The J segment lost 9 bases and the V segment lost 5 bases, leaving 9 bases of the junction unmatched. The CDR3 is made up of 14 amino acids. CDR1 is MNHNS, CDR2 SASEGT, per germline. CDR3 sequence: CASSTGGQGARQYV. The CDR3 nucleotides are TGTGCCAGCAGTACTGGCGGACAGGGGGCCAGGCAGTACGTC.

The V gene is TRBV7-9, the J gene TRBJ2-7, with a possible D match to TRBD2 (7 bases). V lost 0 bases and J lost 8, with 17 bases in between. The CDR3 consists of 15 residues. Germline V gene sequence: CDR1 SEHNR, CDR2 FQNEAQ (reference sequence). The CDR3 nucleotides read TGTGCCAGCAGCTTAGCGCTGGGGGGGCAGATGAAGCAGTACGTC. Its protein is CASSLALGGQMKQYV.

The V call is TRBV7-6, the J call TRBJ1-1; D is unclear. This CDR3 spans 13 amino acids. V was pared by 5 bases and J by 1 base, with 8 bases between. The germline CDR1 and CDR2 sequences are SGHVS and FNYEAQ. The CDR3 DNA sequence: TGTGCCAGCAGCCCCCGGGGGAACACTGAAGCTTTCTTT. As protein: CASSPRGNTEAFF.

This sequence joins TRBV30 and TRBJ2-3, with D unclear. The CDR3 is 17 amino acids. The V gene's germline CDR1 is GTSNPN and CDR2 SVGIG (reference sequence). V was pared by 6 bases and J by 4 bases, with 26 bases between. DNA of the CDR3: TGTGCCTGTGGATTCCCCGGGCCCACGGTAGGAGCAGATACGCAGTATTTT. Its protein product is CACGFPGPTVGADTQYF.

The V call is TRBV7-2, the J call TRBJ2-3; perhaps TRBD2 as D (5 bases). Trimming took 4 bases from V and 5 from J, leaving 13 bases between them. The CDR3 has 14 residues. Germline assignment: CDR1 SGHTA and CDR2 FQGNSA. CDR3 residues: CASSYGILGDTQYF. The CDR3, as DNA: TGTGCCAGCAGCTACGGGATATTGGGAGATACGCAGTATTTT.

The V call is TRBV4-1, the J call TRBJ2-1; 7 bases fit TRBD1. Per the germline V gene, CDR1 is MGHRA and CDR2 is YSYEKL. This CDR3 contains 16 residues. Unmatched junction bases numbered 7, after V lost 2 bases and J lost 3 bases. CDR3 in amino acids: CASSQTTGQFYNEQFF. DNA of the CDR3: TGCGCCAGCAGCCAAACGACAGGGCAGTTCTACAATGAGCAGTTCTTC.

The chain employs TRBV4-1 and TRBJ2-7, with 11 bases fitting TRBD2. This CDR3 contains 18 residues. Germline CDR1 and CDR2: MGHRA and YSYEKL. Trimming at V came to 0 bases and at J to 0 bases, leaving 7 bases not matched to a gene. CDR3 sequence: CASSQEPGTSGISYEQYF. The CDR3 coding sequence is TGCGCCAGCAGCCAAGAGCCGGGGACTAGCGGAATCTCCTACGAGCAGTACTTC.

The chain employs TRBV7-9 and TRBJ2-7, with D possibly called TRBD1 or TRBD2 (6 bases each). CDR3 length: 16 amino acids. CDR1 is SEHNR and CDR2 is FQNEAQ in the germline V gene (reference sequence). V was trimmed by 0 bases and J by 0 bases, leaving 12 bases between them. The CDR3 nucleotides read TGTGCCAGCAGCTTAGCGGGGGGCCGGGGCTCCTACGAGCAGTACGTC. It encodes CASSLAGGRGSYEQYV.

The chain joins TRBV2 to TRBJ1-5, with TRBD1 matching over 8 bases. Unmatched junction bases numbered 5, after V lost 3 bases and J lost 4 bases. CDR1 is SNHLY, CDR2 FYNNEI, per germline. The CDR3 has 15 amino acids. As DNA, the CDR3 is TGTGCCAGCAGTGATCCCGGACAGGGAAATCAGCCCCAGCATTTT. Its translation: CASSDPGQGNQPQHF.

The chain uses TRBV6-5 and TRBJ2-1, with 12 bases identical to TRBD2. The ends lost 8 bases at V and 7 bases at J; junction bases unmatched: 6. This CDR3 comprises 14 residues. From germline, CDR1 is MNHEY and CDR2 SVGAGI. The CDR3 here is CASGWLAGGNEQFF. The DNA for the CDR3 is TGTGCCAGCGGTTGGCTAGCGGGGGGGAATGAGCAGTTCTTC.

The V gene is TRBV5-6, the J gene TRBJ2-7; a weak D match, TRBD1 (6 bases). Trimming pared 1 base from V and 1 base from J, leaving 12 bases between. CDR1 is SGHDT, CDR2 YYEEEE, per germline. CDR3 length: 15 amino acids. CDR3 protein: CASSLRVGASYEQYV. The CDR3 DNA follows: TGTGCCAGCAGCTTGAGGGTGGGGGCTTCCTACGAGCAGTACGTC.

The chain combines TRBV27 with TRBJ2-2; D may correspond to TRBD1 or TRBD2 (5 bases each). Germline V CDR1 and CDR2: MNHEY, SMNVEV (reference sequence). The V gene lost 6 bases and the J gene lost 0 bases, with 14 bases spanning the gap. CDR3 length equals 16 residues. The CDR3 DNA reads TGTGCCAGCAGCAAAGGGACGGCGCCGAACACCGGGGAGCTGTTTTTT. It is translated as CASSKGTAPNTGELFF.

The V call is TRBV6-4, the J call TRBJ2-7; unclear D gene. Germline lookup yields CDR1 MRHNA and CDR2 SNTAGT. With 6 bases removed from V and 0 bases from J, the gap between germline ends came to 9 bases. CDR3 length equals 13 residues. The CDR3 sequence is CASRALLSYEQYF. CDR3 DNA sequence: TGTGCCAGCAGGGCCCTCCTCTCCTACGAGCAGTACTTC.

This clone was seen a few times. Here the CDR3 reads CASSPRQGPYEQYF. The CDR3 DNA reads as TGTGCCAGCAGCCCACGACAGGGTCCCTACGAGCAGTACTTC. The rearrangement joins TRBV7-3 to TRBJ2-7; 7 bases agree with TRBD1. CDR3 size: 14 residues. The V segment lost 5 bases and the J segment 2 bases; nucleotides outside the gene matches: 6. Germline V gene sequence: CDR1 SGHTA, CDR2 FQGTGA.

The V gene is TRBV14, the J gene TRBJ2-4; D is ambiguous. V was cut by 5 bases and J by 9 bases, with 8 bases left in between. Germline CDR1 and CDR2: SGHDN and FVKESK. The CDR3 loop spans 11 amino acids. Here the CDR3 reads CASSDSSIQYF. CDR3 nucleotides: TGTGCCAGCAGCGATAGTTCCATTCAGTACTTC.

J is TRBJ2-2 and V is TRBV6-4; TRBD1 matches 8 bases. Germline lookup yields CDR1 MRHNA and CDR2 SNTAGT. Trimming took 0 bases from V and 3 from J; bases not matched to a gene: 0. CDR3 length: 15 residues. The CDR3 region is CASSDSDRDTGELFF. CDR3 nucleotides: TGTGCCAGCAGTGACTCGGACAGGGACACCGGGGAGCTGTTTTTT.

This clone has only one observation. The rearrangement joins TRBV5-4 to TRBJ2-7; a possible D gene is TRBD2 (6 bases). V was cut by 0 bases and J by 13 bases, with 20 bases left in between. The CDR3 length is 14 residues. Germline values: CDR1 SGHNT, CDR2 YYREEE (reference sequence). CDR3 nucleotides: TGTGCCAGCAGCTTGGGGGGAGGAGCCCTGGGCAGTTACTTC. Its protein product is CASSLGGGALGSYF.